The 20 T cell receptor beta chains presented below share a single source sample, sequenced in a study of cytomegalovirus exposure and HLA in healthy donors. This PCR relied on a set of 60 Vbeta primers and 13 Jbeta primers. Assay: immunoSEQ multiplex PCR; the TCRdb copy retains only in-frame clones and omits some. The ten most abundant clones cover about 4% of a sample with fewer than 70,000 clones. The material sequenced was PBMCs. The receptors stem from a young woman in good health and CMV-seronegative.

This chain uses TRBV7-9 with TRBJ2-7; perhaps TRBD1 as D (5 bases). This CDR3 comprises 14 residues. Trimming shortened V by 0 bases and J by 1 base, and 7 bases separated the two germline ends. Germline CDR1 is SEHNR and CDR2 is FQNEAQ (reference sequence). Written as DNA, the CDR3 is TGTGCCAGCAGCTTAGCGTCAGGGTCCTACGAGCAGTACTTC. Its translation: CASSLASGSYEQYF.

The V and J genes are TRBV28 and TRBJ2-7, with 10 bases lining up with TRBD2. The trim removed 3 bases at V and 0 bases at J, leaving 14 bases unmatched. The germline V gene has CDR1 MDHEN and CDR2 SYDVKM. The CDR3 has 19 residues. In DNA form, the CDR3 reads TGTGCCAGCAGTTTCGGGCTTCAGATAGCGGGGGGTAGCTCCTACGAGCAGTACTTC. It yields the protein CASSFGLQIAGGSSYEQYF. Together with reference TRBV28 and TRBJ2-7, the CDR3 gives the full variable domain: DVKVTQSSRYLVKRTGEKVFLECVQDMDHENMFWYRQDPGLGLRLIYFSYDVKMKEKGDIPEGYSVSREKKERFSLILESASTNQTSMYLCASSFGLQIAGGSSYEQYFGPGTRLTVT.

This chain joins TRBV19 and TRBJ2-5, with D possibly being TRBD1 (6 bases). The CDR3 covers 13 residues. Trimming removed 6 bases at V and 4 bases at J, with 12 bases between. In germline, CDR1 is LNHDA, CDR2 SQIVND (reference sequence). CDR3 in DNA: TGTGCCAGTAGGACAGGTGCCGGAGAGACCCAGTACTTC. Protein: CASRTGAGETQYF. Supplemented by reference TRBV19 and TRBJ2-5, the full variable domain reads DGGITQSPKYLFRKEGQNVTLSCEQNLNHDAMYWYRQDPGQGLRLIYYSQIVNDFQKGDIAEGYSVSREKKESFPLTVTSAQKNPTAFYLCASRTGAGETQYFGPGTRLLVL.

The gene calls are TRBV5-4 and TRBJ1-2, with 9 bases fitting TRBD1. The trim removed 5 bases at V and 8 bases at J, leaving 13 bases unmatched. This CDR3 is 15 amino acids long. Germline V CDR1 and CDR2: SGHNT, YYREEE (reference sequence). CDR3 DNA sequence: TGTGCCAGCAGGGTGGGGCTACAGGGGGCGCGAGGCTACACCTTC. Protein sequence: CASRVGLQGARGYTF.

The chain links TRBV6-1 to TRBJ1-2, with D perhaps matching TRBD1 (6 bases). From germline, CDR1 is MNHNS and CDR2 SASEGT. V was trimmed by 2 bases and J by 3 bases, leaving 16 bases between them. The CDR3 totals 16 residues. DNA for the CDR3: TGTGCCAGCAGTGAACTGTCAGGGGTGTATGACTATGGCTACACCTTC. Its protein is CASSELSGVYDYGYTF.

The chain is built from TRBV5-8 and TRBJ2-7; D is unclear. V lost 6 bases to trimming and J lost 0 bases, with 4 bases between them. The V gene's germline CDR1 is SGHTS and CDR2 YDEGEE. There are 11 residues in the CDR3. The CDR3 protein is CASTLSYEQYF. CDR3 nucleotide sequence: TGTGCCAGCACCCTCTCCTACGAGCAGTACTTC.

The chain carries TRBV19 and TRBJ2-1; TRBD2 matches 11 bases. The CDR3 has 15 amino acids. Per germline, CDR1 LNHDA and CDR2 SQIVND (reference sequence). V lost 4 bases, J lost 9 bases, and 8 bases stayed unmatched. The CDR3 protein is CASSTLAGGPREQFF. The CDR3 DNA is TGTGCCAGTAGTACATTAGCGGGAGGGCCGCGTGAGCAGTTCTTC. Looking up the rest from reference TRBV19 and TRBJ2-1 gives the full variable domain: DGGITQSPKYLFRKEGQNVTLSCEQNLNHDAMYWYRQDPGQGLRLIYYSQIVNDFQKGDIAEGYSVSREKKESFPLTVTSAQKNPTAFYLCASSTLAGGPREQFFGPGTRLTVL.

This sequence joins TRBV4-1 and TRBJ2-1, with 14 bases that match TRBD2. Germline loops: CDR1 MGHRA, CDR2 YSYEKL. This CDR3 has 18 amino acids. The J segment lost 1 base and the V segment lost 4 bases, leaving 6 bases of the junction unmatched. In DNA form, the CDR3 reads TGCGCCAGCAGCCCCGGGACTAGCGGGAGCGATTCCTACAATGAGCAGTTCTTC. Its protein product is CASSPGTSGSDSYNEQFF.

This CDR3 is CASSMSFTQETQYF. The CDR3 DNA follows: TGTGCCAGTAGTATGTCTTTCACTCAAGAGACCCAGTACTTC. The chain recombines TRBV19 with TRBJ2-5; D call uncertain. The V gene's germline CDR1 is LNHDA and CDR2 SQIVND (reference sequence). The ends were cut back, 3 bases at V and 2 bases at J, with 10 bases in the middle. There are 14 residues in the CDR3.

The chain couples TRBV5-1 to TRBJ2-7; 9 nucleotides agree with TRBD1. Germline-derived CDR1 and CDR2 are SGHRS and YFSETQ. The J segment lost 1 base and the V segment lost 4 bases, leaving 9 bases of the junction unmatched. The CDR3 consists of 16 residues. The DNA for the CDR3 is TGCGCCAGCAGCCCGGACCTGGGACAGGGATCCTACGAGCAGTACTTC. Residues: CASSPDLGQGSYEQYF.

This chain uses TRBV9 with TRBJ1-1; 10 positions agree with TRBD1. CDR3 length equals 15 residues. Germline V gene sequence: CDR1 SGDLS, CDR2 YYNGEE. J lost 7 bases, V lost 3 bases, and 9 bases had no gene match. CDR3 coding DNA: TGTGCCAGCAGCGCGGGGACAGGGGCAGGAGGTGAAGCTTTCTTT. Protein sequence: CASSAGTGAGGEAFF. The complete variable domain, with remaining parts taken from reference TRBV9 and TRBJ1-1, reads DSGVTQTPKHLITATGQRVTLRCSPRSGDLSVYWYQQSLDQGLQFLIQYYNGEERAKGNILERFSAQQFPDLHSELNLSSLELGDSALYFCASSAGTGAGGEAFFGQGTRLTVV.

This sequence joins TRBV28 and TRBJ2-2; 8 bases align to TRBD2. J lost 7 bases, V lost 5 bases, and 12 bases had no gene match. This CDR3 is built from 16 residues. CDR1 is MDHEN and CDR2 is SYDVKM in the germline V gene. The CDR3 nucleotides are TGTGCCAGCAGTCCCCTAAGCGGGGGAGATGTCGGGGAGCTGTTTTTT. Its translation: CASSPLSGGDVGELFF. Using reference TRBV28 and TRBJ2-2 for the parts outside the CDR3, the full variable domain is DVKVTQSSRYLVKRTGEKVFLECVQDMDHENMFWYRQDPGLGLRLIYFSYDVKMKEKGDIPEGYSVSREKKERFSLILESASTNQTSMYLCASSPLSGGDVGELFFGEGSRLTVL.

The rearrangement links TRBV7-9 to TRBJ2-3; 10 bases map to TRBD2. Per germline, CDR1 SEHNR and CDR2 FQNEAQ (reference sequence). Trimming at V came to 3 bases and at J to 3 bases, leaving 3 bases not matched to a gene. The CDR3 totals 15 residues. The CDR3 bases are TGTGCCAGCAGCTTCGGACTAGCGGAGACAGATACGCAGTATTTT. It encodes CASSFGLAETDTQYF.

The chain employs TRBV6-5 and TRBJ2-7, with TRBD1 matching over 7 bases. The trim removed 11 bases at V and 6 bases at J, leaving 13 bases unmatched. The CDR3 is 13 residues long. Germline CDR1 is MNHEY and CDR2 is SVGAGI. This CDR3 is CAVTGTEIGEQYF. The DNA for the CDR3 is TGTGCCGTTACCGGGACAGAGATAGGCGAGCAGTACTTC.

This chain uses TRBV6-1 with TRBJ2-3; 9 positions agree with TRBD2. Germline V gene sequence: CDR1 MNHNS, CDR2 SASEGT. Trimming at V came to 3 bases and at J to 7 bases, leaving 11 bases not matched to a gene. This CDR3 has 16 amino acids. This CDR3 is CASSDRLAGIENTQYF. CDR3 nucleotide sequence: TGTGCCAGCAGTGATAGGCTAGCGGGGATTGAGAATACGCAGTATTTT.

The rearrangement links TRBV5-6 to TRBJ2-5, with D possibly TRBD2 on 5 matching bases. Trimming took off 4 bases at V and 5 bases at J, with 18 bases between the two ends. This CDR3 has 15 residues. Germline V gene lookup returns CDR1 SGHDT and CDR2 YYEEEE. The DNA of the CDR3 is TGTGCCAGCAGCCCACCATGGGCGGGCGGGGAGACCCAGTACTTC. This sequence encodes CASSPPWAGGETQYF.

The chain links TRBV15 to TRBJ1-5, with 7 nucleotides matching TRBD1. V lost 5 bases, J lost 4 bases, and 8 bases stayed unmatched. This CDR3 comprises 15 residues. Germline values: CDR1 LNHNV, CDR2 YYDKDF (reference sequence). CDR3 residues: CATSLGTASNQPQHF. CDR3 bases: TGTGCCACCAGCCTAGGGACAGCCTCAAATCAGCCCCAGCATTTT.

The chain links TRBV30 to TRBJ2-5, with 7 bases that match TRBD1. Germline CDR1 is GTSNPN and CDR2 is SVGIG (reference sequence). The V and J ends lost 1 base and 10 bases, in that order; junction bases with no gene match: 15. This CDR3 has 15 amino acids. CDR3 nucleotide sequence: TGTGCCTGGAGTGCCTTTACCGGCCGCAGGGGGAACCAGTACTTC. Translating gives CAWSAFTGRRGNQYF.

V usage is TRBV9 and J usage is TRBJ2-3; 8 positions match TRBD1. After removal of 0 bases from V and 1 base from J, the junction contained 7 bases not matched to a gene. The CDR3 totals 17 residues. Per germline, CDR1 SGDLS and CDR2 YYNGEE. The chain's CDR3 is CASSVEPGGAGTDTQYF. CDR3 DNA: TGTGCCAGCAGCGTAGAGCCAGGGGGCGCTGGCACAGATACGCAGTATTTT.

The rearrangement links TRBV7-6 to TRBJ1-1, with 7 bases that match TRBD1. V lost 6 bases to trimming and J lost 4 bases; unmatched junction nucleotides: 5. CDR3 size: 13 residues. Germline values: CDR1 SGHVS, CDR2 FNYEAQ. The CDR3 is CASSSDRATEAFF. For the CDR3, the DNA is TGTGCCAGCAGTTCCGACAGGGCCACTGAAGCTTTCTTT.